The 11 T cell receptor beta chains in this list originate from one sample, sequenced in a study of T cell changes during pregnancy in multiple sclerosis. Produced via immunoSEQ multiplex PCR; TCRdb's table is partial and in-frame only. Counted here are about 58,000 clones, around 93% occurring once; the ten biggest clones make up 3% to 4.5%. The sequences come from CD8+ T cells from peripheral blood mononuclear cells, collected in the second trimester of pregnancy. The receptors derive from a female donor with multiple sclerosis, enrolled in a pregnancy study.

The V call is TRBV5-4, the J call TRBJ1-1, with TRBD1 as a possible D gene (6 bases). V was clipped by 4 bases and J by 6 bases, with 13 bases between them. Germline V CDR1 and CDR2: SGHNT, YYREEE (reference sequence). The CDR3 loop spans 13 amino acids. The chain's CDR3 is CASSPDSVSEAFF. The DNA of the CDR3 is TGTGCCAGCAGCCCGGACAGCGTTTCTGAAGCTTTCTTT.

The table lists this clone with a count of one. Here the CDR3 DNA reads TGTGCCAGCAGAAGACTAGCGGGGGGGGCTGGGACCCAGTACTTC. This translates into CASRRLAGGAGTQYF. This chain links TRBV2 with TRBJ2-5, with TRBD2 matching 14 bases. The germline V gene has CDR1 SNHLY and CDR2 FYNNEI. The ends lost 6 bases at V and 7 bases at J; junction bases unmatched: 7. This CDR3 spans 15 amino acids.

This rearrangement joins TRBV6-5 to TRBJ1-4, with D uncertain. The CDR3 is 15 residues long. V lost 5 bases to trimming and J lost 0 bases, with 10 bases between them. The V gene's germline CDR1 is MNHEY and CDR2 SVGAGI. CDR3 bases: TGTGCCAGCAGTACTCACACAGCAACTAATGAAAAACTGTTTTTT. It yields the protein CASSTHTATNEKLFF.

This rearrangement joins TRBV7-9 to TRBJ2-1; the match to TRBD2 covers 7 bases. The CDR3 is 16 residues long. Germline CDR1 reads SEHNR; CDR2 reads FQNEAQ (reference sequence). Trimming cost V 7 bases and J 1 base; bases outside gene matches: 10. The CDR3 region has the DNA TGTGCCAGCACCCCGGGGGGAGGAAGTTCCTACAATGAGCAGTTCTTC. Translation: CASTPGGGSSYNEQFF.

The chain employs TRBV14 and TRBJ2-1; the D gene is possibly TRBD1 (6 bases). V was shortened by 1 base and J by 4 bases, with 11 bases between the two germline ends. The germline V gene has CDR1 SGHDN and CDR2 FVKESK. The CDR3 spans 15 residues. The CDR3 loop is CASSQVWTAYNEQFF. The DNA for the CDR3 is TGTGCCAGCAGCCAAGTTTGGACAGCTTACAATGAGCAGTTCTTC.

This clone was seen only once. V usage is TRBV4-3 and J usage is TRBJ2-7, with 12 bases matching TRBD1. V dropped 4 bases and J dropped 3; count of bases not matched to a gene: 4. The V gene's germline CDR1 is LGHNA and CDR2 YSLEER. The CDR3 runs to 15 residues. The CDR3 protein is CASSPGTGGLYEQYF. The CDR3, as DNA: TGCGCCAGCAGCCCTGGGACAGGGGGCCTCTACGAGCAGTACTTC.

The chain couples TRBV4-2 to TRBJ1-5; 7 bases align to TRBD1. Germline trimming cut 4 bases from V and 2 bases from J; bases unmatched to any gene: 2. The CDR3 contains 14 residues. Germline V gives CDR1 LGHNA, CDR2 YNFKEQ. The DNA for the CDR3 is TGTGCCAGCAGCCTTGACAGGGGCAATCAGCCCCAGCATTTT. Translated, it gives CASSLDRGNQPQHF.

The chain employs TRBV30 and TRBJ2-1, with TRBD2 identical over 8 bases. The germline V gene encodes CDR1 GTSNPN and CDR2 SVGIG (reference sequence). After removal of 3 bases from V and 6 bases from J, the junction contained 7 bases not matched to a gene. The CDR3 is 14 amino acids. In DNA, the CDR3 is TGTGCCTGGAGCGGACGGGAGGGCCTCAATGAGCAGTTCTTC. The encoded protein is CAWSGREGLNEQFF.

Written as DNA, the CDR3 is TGTGCCAGTACCCCGGGACTAGCGGGAGGCTACGAGCAGTACTTC. This encodes CASTPGLAGGYEQYF. This chain links TRBV19 with TRBJ2-7, with 15 bases fitting TRBD2. Germline V gene data show CDR1 as LNHDA and CDR2 as SQIVND (reference sequence). The CDR3 runs 15 residues. After removal of 7 bases from V and 3 bases from J, the junction contained 4 bases not matched to a gene.

The CDR3 DNA sequence: TGTGCCAGCAGCTCCGGACAGGGCGGCGAAGCTTTCTTT. Translation gives CASSSGQGGEAFF. This chain connects TRBV13 to TRBJ1-1, with 8 bases aligning to TRBD1. The germline V gene encodes CDR1 PRHDT and CDR2 FYEKMQ (reference sequence). The V gene end was trimmed by 4 bases and the J gene end by 8 bases; junction bases not matched to a gene: 6. The CDR3 sequence is 13 residues long.

Only a few counts were recorded for this clone. V gene TRBV10-3 combines with J gene TRBJ1-4; 9 nucleotides line up with TRBD1. The CDR3 is made up of 12 amino acids. CDR1 is ENHRY and CDR2 is SYGVKD in the germline V gene. Trimming cost V 11 bases and J 8 bases; bases outside gene matches: 6. The CDR3 protein is CAVGQGNEKLFF. CDR3 coding DNA: TGTGCCGTGGGACAGGGAAACGAAAAACTGTTTTTT.